The 11 T cell receptor beta chains presented below share a single source sample, sequenced in a study of blood T cell repertoires in COVID-19. This table comes from immunoSEQ multiplex PCR, and its TCRdb copy is limited to in-frame clones, with some not included. The sample includes 150,000 to 200,000 clones, 60% to 85% of them seen just once. Sequencing was done on a sample of peripheral blood. The receptors were gathered from a man aged 60 to 75 with acute or convalescent COVID-19.

V is TRBV29-1 and J is TRBJ2-1; 8 nucleotides agree with TRBD1. The CDR3 length is 12 residues. J gave up 8 bases and V 7 bases, and 7 bases lay outside the gene matches. Germline lookup yields CDR1 SQVTM and CDR2 ANQGSEA. The CDR3 region has the DNA TGCAGCGCCCCCCAGGGGGCGGATGAGCAGTTCTTC. As protein: CSAPQGADEQFF.

This chain connects TRBV2 to TRBJ1-1; no clear D. The CDR3 has 12 residues. Germline CDR1 is SNHLY and CDR2 is FYNNEI. Trimming removed 5 bases from V and 5 bases from J, with 9 bases in between. In DNA form, the CDR3 reads TGTGCCAGCAGTCGCAGGCGAACTGAAGCTTTCTTT. As protein: CASSRRRTEAFF.

The chain has TRBV14 and TRBJ1-3; 7 bases match TRBD1. The CDR3 covers 16 residues. After removal of 3 bases from V and 2 bases from J, the junction contained 7 bases not matched to a gene. CDR1 SGHDN and CDR2 FVKESK come from the germline V gene. CDR3 coding DNA: TGTGCCAGCAGCCATAAGGGGGCCTTTACTGGAAACACCATATATTTT. Translation gives CASSHKGAFTGNTIYF.

The chain carries TRBV29-1 and TRBJ2-1, with 7 bases that match TRBD1. The CDR3 length is 15 residues. Per the germline V gene, CDR1 is SQVTM and CDR2 is ANQGSEA. Trimming took 6 bases from V and 5 from J; bases not matched to a gene: 13. As DNA, the CDR3 is TGCAGCGTGGACCGCGACAGGGTTACCCACAATGAGCAGTTCTTC. Its protein product is CSVDRDRVTHNEQFF.

This clone was seen a single time. V usage is TRBV5-5 and J usage is TRBJ1-4, with D possibly matching TRBD1 (5 bases). V was clipped by 0 bases and J by 5 bases, with 11 bases between them. CDR1 and CDR2 from the germline V gene are SGHKS and YYEKEE (reference sequence). This CDR3 spans 15 amino acids. CDR3 in DNA: TGTGCCAGCAGCTTGGAGGGGTCAGTGAATGAAAAACTGTTTTTT. Translation: CASSLEGSVNEKLFF.

Regarding this clone: Other DNA sequences in this sample translate to the same CDR3. In nucleotides, the CDR3 is TGTGCCAGCAGCAGTACAGATACGCAGTATTTT. Translating gives CASSSTDTQYF. The rearrangement uses TRBV6-5 and TRBJ2-3, with D unclear. V lost 6 bases to trimming and J lost 3 bases, with 4 bases between them. CDR1 MNHEY and CDR2 SVGAGI come from the germline V gene. The CDR3 sequence is 11 residues long.

The chain joins TRBV10-2 to TRBJ2-3; 11 bases align to TRBD2. Germline trimming cut 6 bases from V and 1 base from J; bases unmatched to any gene: 3. This CDR3 spans 15 amino acids. Germline lookup yields CDR1 WSHSY and CDR2 SAAADI. DNA for the CDR3: TGCGCCAGCAGGAAACTAGCGGGAGGCACAGATACGCAGTATTTT. Amino acids: CASRKLAGGTDTQYF.

The chain couples TRBV10-3 to TRBJ2-1; D is perhaps TRBD1 (6 bases). The length of the CDR3 is 13 residues. The V gene's germline CDR1 is ENHRY and CDR2 SYGVKD. Trimming stripped 7 bases from V and 5 bases from J, with 12 bases between. CDR3 DNA sequence: TGTGCCATCAAAGGGGCAGGGGACAATGAGCAGTTCTTC. Protein product: CAIKGAGDNEQFF.

This clone appeared a few times. The rearrangement joins TRBV19 to TRBJ1-1; D might be TRBD1 (5 bases). This CDR3 spans 13 amino acids. Germline V gene lookup returns CDR1 LNHDA and CDR2 SQIVND (reference sequence). With 5 bases removed from V and 1 base from J, the gap between germline ends came to 8 bases. This CDR3 is CASSAGRNTEAFF. The CDR3 DNA reads as TGTGCCAGTAGTGCAGGGCGGAACACTGAAGCTTTCTTT.

V usage is TRBV3-1 (or the pseudogene TRBV3-2) and J usage is TRBJ2-5; D gene unclear. V was pared by 1 base and J by 7 bases, with 10 bases between. The CDR3 is 13 residues long. Looked up from germline, CDR1 is LGHDT and CDR2 is YNNKEL (reference sequence). The CDR3 coding sequence is TGTGCCAGCAGCCAAGGTCTAGATGGGACCCAGTACTTC. Its protein product is CASSQGLDGTQYF.

V gene TRBV5-4 combines with J gene TRBJ2-3, with 9 positions matching TRBD2. The CDR3 is 16 residues long. Losses at the gene ends were 4 bases for V and 7 bases for J; bases not matched to a gene: 13. Germline-derived CDR1 and CDR2 are SGHNT and YYREEE (reference sequence). The CDR3, as DNA: TGTGCCAGCAGCCCACCCGGAGCGGGGGGCGGGTATACGCAGTATTTT. This encodes CASSPPGAGGGYTQYF.